This T cell receptor beta chain was sequenced for a study of OX40 agonist ivuxolimab in advanced cancers. Study-wide background: Subjects had a mean age of about 60 years, with a range of roughly 20 to 79; around 83% were male.

Only one count was recorded for this clone. The antigen is undetermined. Using immunoSEQ multiplex PCR, the repertoire was profiled, and TCRdb retains in-frame clones only, with some absent. The data show some 41,000 clones, with 85% to 90% seen just once and approximately 2.4% held by the top ten. CDR3 length: 13 residues. Germline CDR1 reads LNHDA; CDR2 reads SQIVND (reference sequence). The V and J ends lost 3 bases and 5 bases respectively, with 8 bases between them. Study observations and caveats: The average count of expanded clones was higher among CD8+ T cells than among CD4+.

Patients with a history of autoimmune disease or on systemic immunosuppression were excluded. The specimen was CD4+ or CD8+ T cells sorted from blood, collected in a trial of the OX40 agonist ivuxolimab. This TCR came from an adult with an advanced solid tumor such as melanoma, head and neck, liver or kidney cancer. The V call is TRBV19, the J call TRBJ1-5; D ambiguous. The CDR3: CASSISVDQPQHF. DNA for the CDR3: TGTGCCAGTAGTATCTCCGTGGATCAGCCCCAGCATTTT.